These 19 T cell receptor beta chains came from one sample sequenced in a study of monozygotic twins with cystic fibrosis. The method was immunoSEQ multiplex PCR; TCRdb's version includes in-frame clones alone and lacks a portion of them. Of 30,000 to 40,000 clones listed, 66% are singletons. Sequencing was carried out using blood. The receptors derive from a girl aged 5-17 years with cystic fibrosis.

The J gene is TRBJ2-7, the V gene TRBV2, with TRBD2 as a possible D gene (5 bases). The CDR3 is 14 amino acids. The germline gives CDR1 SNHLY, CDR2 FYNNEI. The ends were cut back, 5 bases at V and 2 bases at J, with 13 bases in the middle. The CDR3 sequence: CASSWASGAYEQYF. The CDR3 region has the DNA TGTGCCAGCAGTTGGGCCAGCGGAGCCTACGAGCAGTACTTC.

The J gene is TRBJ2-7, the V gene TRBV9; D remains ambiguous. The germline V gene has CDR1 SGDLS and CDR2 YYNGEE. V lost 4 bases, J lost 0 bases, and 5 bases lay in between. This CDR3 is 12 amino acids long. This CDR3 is CASSSSSYEQYF. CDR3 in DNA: TGTGCCAGCAGCTCGAGCTCCTACGAGCAGTACTTC.

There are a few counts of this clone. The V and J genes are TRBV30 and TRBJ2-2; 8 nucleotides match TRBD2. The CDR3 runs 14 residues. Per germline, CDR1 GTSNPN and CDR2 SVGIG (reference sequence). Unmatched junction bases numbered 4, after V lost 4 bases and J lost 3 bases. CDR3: CAWTSGSYTGELFF. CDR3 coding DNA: TGTGCCTGGACTAGCGGGTCATACACCGGGGAGCTGTTTTTT. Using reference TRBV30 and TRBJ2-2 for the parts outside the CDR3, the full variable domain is SQTIHQWPATLVQPVGSPLSLECTVEGTSNPNLYWYRQAAGRGLQLLFYSVGIGQISSEVPQNLSASRPQDRQFILSSKKLLLSDSGFYLCAWTSGSYTGELFFGEGSRLTVL.

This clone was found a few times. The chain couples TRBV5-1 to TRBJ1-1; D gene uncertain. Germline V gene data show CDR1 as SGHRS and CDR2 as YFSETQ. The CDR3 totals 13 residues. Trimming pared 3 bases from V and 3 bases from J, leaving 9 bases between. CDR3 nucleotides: TGCGCCAGCAGCTACGGTACTGACACTGAAGCTTTCTTT. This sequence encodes CASSYGTDTEAFF.

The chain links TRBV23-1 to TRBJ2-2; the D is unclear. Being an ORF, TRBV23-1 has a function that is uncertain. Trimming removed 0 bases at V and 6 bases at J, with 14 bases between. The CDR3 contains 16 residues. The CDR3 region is CASSQSAPPLPGELFF. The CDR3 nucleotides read TGCGCCAGCAGTCAATCGGCGCCCCCGCTTCCCGGGGAGCTGTTTTTT.

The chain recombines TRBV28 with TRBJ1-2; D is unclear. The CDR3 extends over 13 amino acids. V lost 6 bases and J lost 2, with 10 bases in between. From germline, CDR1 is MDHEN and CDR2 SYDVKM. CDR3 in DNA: TGTGCCAGCAGATTGTGGGAGAACTATGGCTACACCTTC. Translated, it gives CASRLWENYGYTF.

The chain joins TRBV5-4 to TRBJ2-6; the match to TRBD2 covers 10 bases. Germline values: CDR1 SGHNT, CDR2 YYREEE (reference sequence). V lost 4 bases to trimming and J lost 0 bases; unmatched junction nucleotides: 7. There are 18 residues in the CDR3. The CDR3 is CASSPWTSGPSGANVLTF. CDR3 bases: TGTGCCAGCAGCCCCTGGACTAGCGGCCCCTCTGGGGCCAACGTCCTGACTTTC.

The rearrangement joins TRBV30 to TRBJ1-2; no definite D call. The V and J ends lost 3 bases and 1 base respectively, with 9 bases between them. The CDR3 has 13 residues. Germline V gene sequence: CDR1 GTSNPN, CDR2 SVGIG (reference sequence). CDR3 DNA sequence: TGTGCCTGGAGCGCGTGGGTTAACTATGGCTACACCTTC. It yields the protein CAWSAWVNYGYTF.

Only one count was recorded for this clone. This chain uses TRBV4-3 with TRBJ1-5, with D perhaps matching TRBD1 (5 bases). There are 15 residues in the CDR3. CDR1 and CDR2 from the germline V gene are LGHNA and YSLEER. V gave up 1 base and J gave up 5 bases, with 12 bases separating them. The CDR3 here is CASSQGQGGDQPQHF. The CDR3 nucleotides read TGCGCCAGCAGCCAAGGCCAGGGAGGGGATCAGCCCCAGCATTTT.

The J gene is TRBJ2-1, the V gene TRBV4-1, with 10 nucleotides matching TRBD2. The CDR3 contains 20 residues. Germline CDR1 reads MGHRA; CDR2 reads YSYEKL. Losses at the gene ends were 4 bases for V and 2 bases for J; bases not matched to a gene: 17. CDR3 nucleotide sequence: TGCGCCAGCAGCCTAGTCAGTAGTAGCGGGAGGTCCATGGCCTACAATGAGCAGTTCTTC. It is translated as CASSLVSSSGRSMAYNEQFF.

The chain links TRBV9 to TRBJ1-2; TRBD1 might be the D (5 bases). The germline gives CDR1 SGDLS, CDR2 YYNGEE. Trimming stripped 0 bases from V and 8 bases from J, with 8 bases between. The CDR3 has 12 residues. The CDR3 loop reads CASSVAGRGYTF. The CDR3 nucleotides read TGTGCCAGCAGCGTAGCGGGGCGAGGCTACACCTTC.

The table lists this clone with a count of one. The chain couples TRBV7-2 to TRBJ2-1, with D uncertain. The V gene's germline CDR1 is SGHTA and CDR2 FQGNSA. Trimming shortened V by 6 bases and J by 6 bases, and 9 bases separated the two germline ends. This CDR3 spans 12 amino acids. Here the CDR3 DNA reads TGTGCCAGCAGGCGGCCCAGCAATGAGCAGTTCTTC. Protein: CASRRPSNEQFF.

The CDR3 region is CSVVVRGETQYF. As DNA, the CDR3 is TGCAGCGTTGTGGTCCGGGGTGAGACCCAGTACTTC. The rearrangement links TRBV29-1 to TRBJ2-5, with D possibly TRBD2 on 5 matching bases. Trimming removed 4 bases from V and 5 bases from J, with 11 bases in between. The CDR3 runs to 12 residues. Germline values: CDR1 SQVTM, CDR2 ANQGSEA.

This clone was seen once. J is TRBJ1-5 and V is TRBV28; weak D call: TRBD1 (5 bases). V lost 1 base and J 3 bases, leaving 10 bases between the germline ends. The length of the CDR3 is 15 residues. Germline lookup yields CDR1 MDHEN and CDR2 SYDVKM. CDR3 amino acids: CASSLSVGVNQPQHF. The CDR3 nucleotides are TGTGCCAGCAGTTTATCGGTGGGGGTCAATCAGCCCCAGCATTTT.

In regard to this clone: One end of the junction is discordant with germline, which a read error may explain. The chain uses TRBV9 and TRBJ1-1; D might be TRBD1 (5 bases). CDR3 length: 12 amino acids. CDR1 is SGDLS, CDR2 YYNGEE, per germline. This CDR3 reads CASSVGADTPSF. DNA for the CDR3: TGTGCCAGCAGCGTAGGAGCGGACACTCCCTCCTTT.

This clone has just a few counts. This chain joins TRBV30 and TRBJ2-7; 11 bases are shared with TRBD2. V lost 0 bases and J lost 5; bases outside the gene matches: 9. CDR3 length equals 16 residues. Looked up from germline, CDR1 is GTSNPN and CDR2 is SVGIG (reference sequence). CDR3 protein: CAWSVRLLAGGNEQYF. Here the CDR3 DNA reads TGTGCCTGGAGTGTACGCCTCCTAGCGGGAGGCAACGAGCAGTACTTC.

CDR3 bases: TGTGCCAGCAGCGTAGCCGGGACTGCCTACTCTGGGGCCAACGTCCTGACTTTC. It is translated as CASSVAGTAYSGANVLTF. This chain links TRBV9 with TRBJ2-6; D is possibly TRBD2 (6 bases). The germline CDR1 and CDR2 sequences are SGDLS and YYNGEE. V was cut by 0 bases and J by 0 bases, with 13 bases left in between. CDR3 size: 18 residues.

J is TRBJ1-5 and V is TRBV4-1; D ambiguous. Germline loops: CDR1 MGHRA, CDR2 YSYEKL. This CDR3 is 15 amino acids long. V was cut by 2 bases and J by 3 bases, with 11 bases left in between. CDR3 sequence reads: CASSQLPGDNQPQHF. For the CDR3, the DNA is TGCGCCAGCAGCCAACTACCGGGCGACAATCAGCCCCAGCATTTT.

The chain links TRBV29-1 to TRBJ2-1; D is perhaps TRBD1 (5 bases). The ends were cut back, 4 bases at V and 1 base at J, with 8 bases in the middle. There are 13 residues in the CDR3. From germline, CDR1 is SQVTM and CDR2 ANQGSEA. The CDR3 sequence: CSVVQGSYNEQFF. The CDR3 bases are TGCAGCGTTGTCCAGGGATCCTACAATGAGCAGTTCTTC.